The subject of this entry is one T cell receptor beta chain. A few counts support this clonotype. No cognate antigen has been identified for it. No much larger clonotype is one base removed from it; base qualities were not supplied. The data are from a study of T-cell memory formation after mild COVID-19 (dated by TCRdb to the early 2020s). At the level of the whole study: TCR sequence clusters from the two donors were largely donor specific. Two young, previously healthy adult volunteers, one female and one male, were included in the cohort. In two donors, T-cell clones that expanded and contracted after mild COVID-19 were tracked by sequencing TCRalpha and TCRbeta repertoires over time. The full study reports these points: SARS-CoV-2 specificity was not confirmed for the second-wave clones peaking on day 37. Some responding clones were found in pre-infection memory, which suggests that pre-existing cross-reactive memory T cells took part in the SARS-CoV-2 response. Contracting CD4+ clones were located mainly in the CM and EM memory subsets, whereas CD8+ clones were found to be enriched in EMRA. Clones that contracted from day 15 to 85 showed balanced CD4/CD8 phenotypes, whereas a second wave of clones that expanded from day 15 to 37 leaned towards CD4+. Only a couple of mild cases were covered by the study, and larger cohorts that include severe cases with pre-infection samples were considered necessary.

The germline V gene (reference sequence) supplies CDR1 SGHAT and CDR2 FQDESV. The CDR3 holds 15 amino acids from the cysteine to the phenylalanine. The kept DNA is CDR3 alone, 45 bases in frame from the first base. The junction shows trimming of 5 bases on V and 6 bases on J, plus 19 bases between the germline ends. PBMCs were isolated by Ficoll-Paque density gradient centrifugation. The reads were generated on an Illumina NovaSeq 6000. Using 5'RACE with constant-segment primers, TCRalpha and TCRbeta cDNA libraries were constructed, with sample barcodes and unique molecular identifiers added in the process. Trizol reagent was used to extract RNA from every sample. Library amplification was performed in two PCR steps, and a second sample barcode and Illumina TruSeq adapters were introduced in the second step. The libraries were sequenced on an Illumina NovaSeq using 2 x 150 bp paired-end reads. Under the source paper's analysis protocol: Reads were demultiplexed and collapsed into UMI-guided consensus sequences with migec v1.2.7. Using mixcr v2.1.11, UMI consensuses were aligned to TRA and TRB V and J templates and then assembled into clonotypes. A clonotype was counted as expanded or contracted only when both edgeR and NoisET called the clonotype significant, with the noise models trained on biological replicates. For edgeR calls, the thresholds were a false discovery rate-adjusted p below 0.01 and a log2 fold-change of 1. As an exploratory analysis of dynamics, max-normalized trajectories of the 1000 most abundant clonotypes were examined with PCA combined with hierarchical clustering. Separately sequenced CD4+ and CD8+ repertoires were used to assign the CD4 or CD8 phenotype of responding clones. Through fastp at Q25 and MiXCR, TCRdb rebuilt clones from the public reads, retaining in-frame beta chains. Each CDR3 protein appears once, grouped with its most common genes and DNA. TCRdb, rather than the study authors, made the V and J calls. Within this sample are fewer than 650,000 distinct CDR3 sequences, with 20% to 25% of them counted one time only. 8.4% of the sample belongs to the ten largest clones.

The specimen sequenced was PBMCs or a T cell subset sorted from them (not recorded which). The sequence derives from an adult woman who had mild COVID-19 (a few samples of this study predate the infection). The sample titles of this study are shuffled in the database, so cell type and time point are left out; the donor was told from shared clones. The rearrangement joined TRBV11-1 to TRBJ1-2, with a weak D call of TRBD1 (5 bases match). The DNA sequence is as follows: TGTGCCAGCAGCCCGGACGTTCCCAAGGGGCATGGCTACACCTTC. Its protein is CASSPDVPKGHGYTF.